Sequencing of this TCR beta chain was carried out in a study of blood T cell repertoires in COVID-19. For the study at large: COVID-19 samples collected from the United States, Italy and Spain covered acute and convalescent phases. T cells, B-cell-depleted T cells, or PBMCs provided the cDNA or gDNA that served as material.

The repertoire was sequenced with immunoSEQ multiplex PCR; TCRdb's copy has only in-frame clones and lacks some. Of around 390,000 clones in the sample, around nine tenths were seen once. This clone was observed a single time. The sample comprised PBMCs or T cells enriched from blood (not recorded which). The TCR originated in a woman aged 45-60 years who had recovered from COVID-19.

The CDR3 loop is CASSVAPAEQETQYF. For the CDR3, the DNA is TGTGCCAGCAGCGTAGCTCCAGCGGAACAAGAGACCCAGTACTTC. This chain joins TRBV9 and TRBJ2-5; possible D gene TRBD2, 5 bases. V shed 0 bases and J shed 2 bases, with 11 bases lying between them. Germline V gene data show CDR1 as SGDLS and CDR2 as YYNGEE. The CDR3 is made up of 15 amino acids.